Detailed here is one T cell receptor beta chain. This record belongs to a study of blood T cell repertoires in COVID-19. Overall study: Acute and convalescent COVID-19 specimens originated in the United States, Italy and Spain. The analysed material was cDNA or gDNA that came from T cells, B-cell-depleted T cells, or PBMCs.

Germline assignment: CDR1 LNHDA and CDR2 SQIVND (reference sequence). Between the trimmed V and J ends, which lost 4 bases and 0 bases, there was a span of 10 bases. The CDR3 contains 15 residues. The table came from immunoSEQ multiplex PCR; TCRdb's copy has only in-frame clones and leaves some out. The sample carries about 200,000 clones, approximately 84% recorded once. The V gene is TRBV19, the J gene TRBJ1-5, with D unresolved. Sequenced: peripheral blood. The TCR was taken from a human donor with acute or convalescent COVID-19. The donor label of this sample is uncertain. CDR3 sequence reads: CASSRRGGSNQPQHF. In DNA, the CDR3 is TGTGCCAGTAGTAGGCGAGGCGGTAGCAATCAGCCCCAGCATTTT.